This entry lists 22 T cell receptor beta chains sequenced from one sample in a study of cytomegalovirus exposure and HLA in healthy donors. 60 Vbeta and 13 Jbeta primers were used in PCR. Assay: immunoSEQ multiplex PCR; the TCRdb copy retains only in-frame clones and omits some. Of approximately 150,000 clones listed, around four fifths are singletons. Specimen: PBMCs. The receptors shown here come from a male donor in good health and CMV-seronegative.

This CDR3 reads CASSVTDSNYGYTF. CDR3 nucleotide sequence: TGTGCCAGCAGCGTTACGGACAGCAACTATGGCTACACCTTC. This rearrangement joins TRBV9 to TRBJ1-2; a weak D match, TRBD1 (6 bases). The CDR3 is made up of 14 amino acids. The ends were cut back, 2 bases at V and 2 bases at J, with 10 bases in the middle. Germline loops: CDR1 SGDLS, CDR2 YYNGEE.

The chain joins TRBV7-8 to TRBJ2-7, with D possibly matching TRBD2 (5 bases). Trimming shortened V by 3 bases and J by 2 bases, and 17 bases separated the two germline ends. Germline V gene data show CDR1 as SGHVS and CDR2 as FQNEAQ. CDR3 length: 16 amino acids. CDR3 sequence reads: CASSLGPRTGTYEQYF. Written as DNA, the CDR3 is TGTGCCAGCAGCTTGGGCCCCCGGACGGGGACCTACGAGCAGTACTTC.

The CDR3 here is CATSRDSGRGVKLFF. The CDR3 DNA is TGTGCCACCAGCAGAGACTCGGGCAGGGGCGTTAAACTGTTTTTT. The gene calls are TRBV15 and TRBJ1-4; D may be TRBD1 (6 bases). The V gene lost 0 bases and the J gene lost 11 bases, with 16 bases spanning the gap. The CDR3 runs to 15 residues. Germline V gene data show CDR1 as LNHNV and CDR2 as YYDKDF (reference sequence).

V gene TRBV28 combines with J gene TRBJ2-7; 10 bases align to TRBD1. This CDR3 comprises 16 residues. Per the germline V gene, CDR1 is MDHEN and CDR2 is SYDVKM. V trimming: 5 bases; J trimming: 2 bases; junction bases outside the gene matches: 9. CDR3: CASSPWGQGLPYEQYF. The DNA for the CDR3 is TGTGCCAGCAGTCCTTGGGGACAGGGGCTGCCCTACGAGCAGTACTTC.

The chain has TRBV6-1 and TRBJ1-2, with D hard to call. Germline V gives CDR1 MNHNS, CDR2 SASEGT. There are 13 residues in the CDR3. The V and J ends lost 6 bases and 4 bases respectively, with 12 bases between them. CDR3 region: CASRVSQAYGYTF. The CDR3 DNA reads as TGTGCCAGCAGGGTGAGCCAGGCCTATGGCTACACCTTC.

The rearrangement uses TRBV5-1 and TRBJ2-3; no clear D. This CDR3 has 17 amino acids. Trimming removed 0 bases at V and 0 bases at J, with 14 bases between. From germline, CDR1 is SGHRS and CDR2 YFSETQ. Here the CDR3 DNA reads TGCGCCAGCAGCTTGGCATTTGACGGGTCTAGCACAGATACGCAGTATTTT. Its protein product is CASSLAFDGSSTDTQYF.

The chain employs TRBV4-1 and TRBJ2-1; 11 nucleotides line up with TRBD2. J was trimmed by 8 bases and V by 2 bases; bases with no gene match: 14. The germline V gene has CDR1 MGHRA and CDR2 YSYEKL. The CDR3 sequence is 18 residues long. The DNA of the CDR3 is TGCGCCAGCAGCCAATTAGCGGGGGGGCCATCGTGGAGTTATGAGCAGTTCTTC. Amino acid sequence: CASSQLAGGPSWSYEQFF.

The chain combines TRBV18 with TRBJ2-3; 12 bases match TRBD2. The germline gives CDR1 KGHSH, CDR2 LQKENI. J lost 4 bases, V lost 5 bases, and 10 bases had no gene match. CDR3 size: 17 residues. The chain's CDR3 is CASSSGLAGTTSDTQYF. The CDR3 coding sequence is TGTGCCAGCTCATCTGGACTAGCGGGAACAACATCAGATACGCAGTATTTT.

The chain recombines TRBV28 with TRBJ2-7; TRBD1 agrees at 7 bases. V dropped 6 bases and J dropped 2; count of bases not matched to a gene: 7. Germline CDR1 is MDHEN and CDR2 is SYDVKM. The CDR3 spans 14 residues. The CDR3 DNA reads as TGTGCCAGCAGACAAACGACAGGGCCCTACGAGCAGTACTTC. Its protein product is CASRQTTGPYEQYF.

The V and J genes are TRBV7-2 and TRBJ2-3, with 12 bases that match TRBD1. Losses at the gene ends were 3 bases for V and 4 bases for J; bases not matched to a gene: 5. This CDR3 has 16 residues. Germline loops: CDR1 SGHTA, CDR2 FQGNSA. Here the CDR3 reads CASSLPGQGAADTQYF. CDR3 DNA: TGTGCCAGCAGCTTGCCGGGACAGGGGGCGGCAGATACGCAGTATTTT. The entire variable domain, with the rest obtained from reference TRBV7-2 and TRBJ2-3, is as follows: GAGVSQSPSNKVTEKGKDVELRCDPISGHTALYWYRQSLGQGLEFLIYFQGNSAPDKSGLPSDRFSAERTGGSVSTLTIQRTQQEDSAVYLCASSLPGQGAADTQYFGPGTRLTVL.

The CDR3 sequence: CASSPAGSTDTQYF. DNA for the CDR3: TGTGCCAGCAGTCCCGCAGGTAGCACAGATACGCAGTATTTT. The V and J genes are TRBV7-9 and TRBJ2-3, with D unresolved. The CDR3 runs 14 residues. Trimming shortened V by 6 bases and J by 0 bases, and 10 bases separated the two germline ends. Germline CDR1 SEHNR, CDR2 FQNEAQ (reference sequence).

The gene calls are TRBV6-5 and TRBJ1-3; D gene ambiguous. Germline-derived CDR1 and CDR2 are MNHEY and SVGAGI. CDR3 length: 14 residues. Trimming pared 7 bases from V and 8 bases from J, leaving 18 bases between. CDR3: CASKSGGSVDTIYF. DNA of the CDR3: TGTGCCAGCAAGTCGGGAGGGTCCGTGGACACCATATATTTT.

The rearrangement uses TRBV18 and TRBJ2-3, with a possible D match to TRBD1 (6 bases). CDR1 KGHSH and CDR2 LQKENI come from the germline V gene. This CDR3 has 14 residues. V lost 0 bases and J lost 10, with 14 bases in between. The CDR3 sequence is CASSPPLLKGAQYF. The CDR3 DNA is TGTGCCAGCTCACCACCCCTTTTAAAGGGGGCGCAGTATTTT.

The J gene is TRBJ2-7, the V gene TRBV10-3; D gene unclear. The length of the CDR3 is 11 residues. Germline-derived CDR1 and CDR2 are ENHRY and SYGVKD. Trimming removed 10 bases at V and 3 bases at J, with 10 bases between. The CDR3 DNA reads TGTGCCACCTTCTCTTTCTACGAGCAGTACTTC. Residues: CATFSFYEQYF.

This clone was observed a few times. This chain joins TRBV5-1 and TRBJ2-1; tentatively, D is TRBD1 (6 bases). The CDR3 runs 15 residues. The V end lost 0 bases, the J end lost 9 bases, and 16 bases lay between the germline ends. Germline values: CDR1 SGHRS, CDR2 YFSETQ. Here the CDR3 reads CASSLADRSTGEQFF. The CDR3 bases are TGCGCCAGCAGCTTGGCCGACAGGTCTACGGGTGAGCAGTTCTTC.

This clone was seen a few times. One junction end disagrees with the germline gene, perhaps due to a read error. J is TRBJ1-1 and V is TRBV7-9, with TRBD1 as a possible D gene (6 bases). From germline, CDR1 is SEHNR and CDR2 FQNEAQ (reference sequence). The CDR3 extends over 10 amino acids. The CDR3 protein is CSSGAGAFFF. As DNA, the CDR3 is TGTTCCAGCGGCGCAGGGGCCTTTTTCTTT.

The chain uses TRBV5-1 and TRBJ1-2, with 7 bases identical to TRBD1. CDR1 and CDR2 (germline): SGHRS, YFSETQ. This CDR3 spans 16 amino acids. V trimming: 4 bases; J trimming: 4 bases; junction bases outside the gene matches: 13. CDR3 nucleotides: TGCGCCAGCAGCCCCCAAGGGACAGAAGTCGCCTATGGCTACACCTTC. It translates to CASSPQGTEVAYGYTF. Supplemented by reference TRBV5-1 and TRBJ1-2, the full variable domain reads KAGVTQTPRYLIKTRGQQVTLSCSPISGHRSVSWYQQTPGQGLQFLFEYFSETQRNKGNFPGRFSGRQFSNSRSEMNVSTLELGDSALYLCASSPQGTEVAYGYTFGSGTRLTVV.

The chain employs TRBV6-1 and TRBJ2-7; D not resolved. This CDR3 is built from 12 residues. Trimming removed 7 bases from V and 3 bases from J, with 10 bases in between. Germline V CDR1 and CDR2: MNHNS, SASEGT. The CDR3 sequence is CASTTHSYEQYF. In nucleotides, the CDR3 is TGTGCCAGCACCACACACAGCTACGAGCAGTACTTC.

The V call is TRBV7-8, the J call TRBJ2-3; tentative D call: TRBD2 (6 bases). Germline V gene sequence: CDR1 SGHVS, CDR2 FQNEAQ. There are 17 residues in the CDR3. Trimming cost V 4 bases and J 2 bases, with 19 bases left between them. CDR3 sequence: CASSYPKGGGSTDTQYF. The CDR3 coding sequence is TGTGCCAGCAGCTACCCTAAGGGTGGGGGGTCCACAGATACGCAGTATTTT.

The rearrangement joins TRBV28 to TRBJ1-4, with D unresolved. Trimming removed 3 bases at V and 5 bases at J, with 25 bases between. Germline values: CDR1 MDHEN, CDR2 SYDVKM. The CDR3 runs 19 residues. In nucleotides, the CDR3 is TGTGCCAGCAGTTTCCGACATTCCCTCCTTTTTCTCTTAAATGAAAAACTGTTTTTT. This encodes CASSFRHSLLFLLNEKLFF.

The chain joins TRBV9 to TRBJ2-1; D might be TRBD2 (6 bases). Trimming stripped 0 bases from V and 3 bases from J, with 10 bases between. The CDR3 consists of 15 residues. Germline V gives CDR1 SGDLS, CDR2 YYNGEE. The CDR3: CASSVARDFYNEQFF. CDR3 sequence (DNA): TGTGCCAGCAGCGTAGCTCGGGACTTCTACAATGAGCAGTTCTTC.

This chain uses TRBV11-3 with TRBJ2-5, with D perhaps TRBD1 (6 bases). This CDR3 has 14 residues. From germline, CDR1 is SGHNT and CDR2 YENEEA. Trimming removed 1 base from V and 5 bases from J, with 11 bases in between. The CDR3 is CASSLGQAGETQYF. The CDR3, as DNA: TGTGCCAGCAGCTTAGGACAGGCCGGGGAGACCCAGTACTTC.